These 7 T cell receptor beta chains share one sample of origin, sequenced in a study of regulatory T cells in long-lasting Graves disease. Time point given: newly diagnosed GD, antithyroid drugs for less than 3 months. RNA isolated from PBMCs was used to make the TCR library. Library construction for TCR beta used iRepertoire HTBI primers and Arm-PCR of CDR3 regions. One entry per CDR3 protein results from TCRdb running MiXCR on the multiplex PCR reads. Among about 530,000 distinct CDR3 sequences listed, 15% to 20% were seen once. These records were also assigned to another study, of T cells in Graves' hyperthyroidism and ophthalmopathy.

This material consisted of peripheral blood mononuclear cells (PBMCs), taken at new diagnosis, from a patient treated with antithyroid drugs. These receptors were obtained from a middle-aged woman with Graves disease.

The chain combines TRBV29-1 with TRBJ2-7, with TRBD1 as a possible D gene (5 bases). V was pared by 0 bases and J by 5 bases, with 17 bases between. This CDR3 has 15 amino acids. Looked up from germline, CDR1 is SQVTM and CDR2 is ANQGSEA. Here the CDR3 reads CSVEDSSGPRNEQYF. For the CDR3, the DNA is TGCAGCGTTGAAGATAGCTCAGGGCCTAGGAACGAGCAGTACTTC.

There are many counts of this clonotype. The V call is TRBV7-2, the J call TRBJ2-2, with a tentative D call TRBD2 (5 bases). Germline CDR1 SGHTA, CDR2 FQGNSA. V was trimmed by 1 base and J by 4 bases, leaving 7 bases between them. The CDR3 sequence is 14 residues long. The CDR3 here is CASSLGGGTGELFF. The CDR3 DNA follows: TGTGCCAGCAGCTTAGGAGGAGGCACCGGGGAGCTGTTTTTT.

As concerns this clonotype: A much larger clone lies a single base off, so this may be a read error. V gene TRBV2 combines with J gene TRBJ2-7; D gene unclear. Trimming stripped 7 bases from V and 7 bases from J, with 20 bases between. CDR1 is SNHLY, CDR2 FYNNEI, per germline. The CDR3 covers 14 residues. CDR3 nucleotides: TGTGCCAGCAATGGCGGTTACTTTTACAATGAGCAGTACTTC. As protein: CASNGGYFYNEQYF.

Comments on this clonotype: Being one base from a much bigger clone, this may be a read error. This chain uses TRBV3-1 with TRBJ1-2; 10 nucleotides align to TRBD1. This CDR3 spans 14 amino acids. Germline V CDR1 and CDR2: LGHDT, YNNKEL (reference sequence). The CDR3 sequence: CASSRQGAFYGYAF. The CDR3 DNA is TGTGCCAGCAGCCGACAGGGGGCTTTCTATGGCTACGCCTTC.

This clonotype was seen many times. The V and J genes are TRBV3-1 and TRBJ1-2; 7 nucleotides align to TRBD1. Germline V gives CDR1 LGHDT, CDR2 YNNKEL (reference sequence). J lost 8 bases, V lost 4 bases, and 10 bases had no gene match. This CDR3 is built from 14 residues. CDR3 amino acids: CASSLGQAVGGYTF. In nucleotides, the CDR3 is TGTGCCAGCAGCCTTGGACAGGCCGTAGGGGGCTACACCTTC.

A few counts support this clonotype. CDR3 DNA sequence: TGCGCCAGCAGCCAGGCAAGAGATGGAAACACCATATATTTT. Its translation: CASSQARDGNTIYF. The V gene is TRBV4-1, the J gene TRBJ1-3; D not resolved. This CDR3 contains 14 residues. Germline values: CDR1 MGHRA, CDR2 YSYEKL. Trimming took off 3 bases at V and 3 bases at J, with 9 bases between the two ends.

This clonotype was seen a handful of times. The CDR3 is CASRGLTESNYGYTF. CDR3 nucleotide sequence: TGTGCCAGCAGGGGCTTGACGGAATCTAACTATGGCTACACCTTC. This rearrangement joins TRBV25-1 to TRBJ1-2; D is uncertain. Trimming cost V 6 bases and J 0 bases, with 14 bases left between them. The length of the CDR3 is 15 residues. Germline CDR1 MGHDK, CDR2 SYGVNS.